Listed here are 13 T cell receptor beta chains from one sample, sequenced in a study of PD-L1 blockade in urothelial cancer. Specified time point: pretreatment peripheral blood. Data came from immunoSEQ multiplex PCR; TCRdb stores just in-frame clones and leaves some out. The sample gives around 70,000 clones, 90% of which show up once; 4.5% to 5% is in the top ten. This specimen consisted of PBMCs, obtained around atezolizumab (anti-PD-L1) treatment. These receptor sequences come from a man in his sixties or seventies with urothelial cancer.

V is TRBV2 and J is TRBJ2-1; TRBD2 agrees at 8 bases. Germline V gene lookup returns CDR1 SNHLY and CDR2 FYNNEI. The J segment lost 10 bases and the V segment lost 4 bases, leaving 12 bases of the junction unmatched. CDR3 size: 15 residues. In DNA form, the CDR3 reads TGTGCCAGCAGTGCCACCGGGACTAGGTCGGAAGAGCAGTTCTTC. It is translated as CASSATGTRSEEQFF.

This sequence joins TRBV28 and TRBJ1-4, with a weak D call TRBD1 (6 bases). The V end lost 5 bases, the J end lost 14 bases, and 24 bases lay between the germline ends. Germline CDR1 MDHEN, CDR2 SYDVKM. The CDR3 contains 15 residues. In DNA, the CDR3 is TGTGCCAGCAGTCTCTCGATCAACGGGGGGAGGGGGCTGTTTTTT. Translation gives CASSLSINGGRGLFF.

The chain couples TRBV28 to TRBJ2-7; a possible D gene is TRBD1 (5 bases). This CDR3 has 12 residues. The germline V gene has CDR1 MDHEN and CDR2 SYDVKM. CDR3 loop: CATEAGNYEQYF. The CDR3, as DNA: TGTGCTACCGAGGCAGGGAACTACGAGCAGTACTTC.

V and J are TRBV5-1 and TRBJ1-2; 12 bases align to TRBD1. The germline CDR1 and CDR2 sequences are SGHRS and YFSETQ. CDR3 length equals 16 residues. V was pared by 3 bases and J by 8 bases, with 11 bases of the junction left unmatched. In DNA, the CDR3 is TGCGCCAGCAGCTCACAACCCGGGACAGGGGGCCAGGGCTACACCTTC. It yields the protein CASSSQPGTGGQGYTF.

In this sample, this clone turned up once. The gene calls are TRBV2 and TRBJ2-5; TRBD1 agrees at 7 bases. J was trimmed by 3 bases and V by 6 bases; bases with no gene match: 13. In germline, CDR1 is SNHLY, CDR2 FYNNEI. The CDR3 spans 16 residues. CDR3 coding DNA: TGTGCCAGCAGCAAGACAGGGATAGGTATCGAAGAGACCCAGTACTTC. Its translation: CASSKTGIGIEETQYF.

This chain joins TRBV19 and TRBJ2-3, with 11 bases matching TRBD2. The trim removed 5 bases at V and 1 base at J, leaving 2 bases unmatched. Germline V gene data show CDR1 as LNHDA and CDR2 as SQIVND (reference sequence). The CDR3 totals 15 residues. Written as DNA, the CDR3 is TGTGCCAGTAGTGATAGCGGGAGGGGCACAGATACGCAGTATTTT. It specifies CASSDSGRGTDTQYF.

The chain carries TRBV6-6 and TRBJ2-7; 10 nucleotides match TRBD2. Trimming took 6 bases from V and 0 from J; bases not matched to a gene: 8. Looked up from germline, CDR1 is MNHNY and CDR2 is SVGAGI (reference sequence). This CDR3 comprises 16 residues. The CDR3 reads CASRSPSSGSSYEQYF. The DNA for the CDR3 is TGTGCCAGCAGGAGCCCCTCTAGCGGGAGCTCCTACGAGCAGTACTTC.

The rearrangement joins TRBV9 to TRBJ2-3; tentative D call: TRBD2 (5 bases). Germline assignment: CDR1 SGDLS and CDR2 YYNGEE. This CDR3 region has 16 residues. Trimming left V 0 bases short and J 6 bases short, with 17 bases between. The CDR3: CASSVGVLAFPDTQYF. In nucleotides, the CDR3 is TGTGCCAGCAGCGTAGGGGTCCTAGCCTTCCCGGATACGCAGTATTTT. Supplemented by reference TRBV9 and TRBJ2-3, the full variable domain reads DSGVTQTPKHLITATGQRVTLRCSPRSGDLSVYWYQQSLDQGLQFLIQYYNGEERAKGNILERFSAQQFPDLHSELNLSSLELGDSALYFCASSVGVLAFPDTQYFGPGTRLTVL.

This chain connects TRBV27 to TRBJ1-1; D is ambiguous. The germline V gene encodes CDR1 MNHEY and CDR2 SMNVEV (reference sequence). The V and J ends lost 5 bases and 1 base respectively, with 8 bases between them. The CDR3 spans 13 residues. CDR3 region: CASSPNRNTEAFF. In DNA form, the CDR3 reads TGTGCCAGCAGTCCCAATAGGAACACTGAAGCTTTCTTT.

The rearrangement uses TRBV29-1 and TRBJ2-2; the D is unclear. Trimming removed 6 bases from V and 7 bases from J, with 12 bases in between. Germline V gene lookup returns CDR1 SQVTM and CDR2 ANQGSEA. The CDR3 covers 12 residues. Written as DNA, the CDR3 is TGCAGCGTCGGAGTCAAAGGCGGGGAGCTGTTTTTT. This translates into CSVGVKGGELFF.

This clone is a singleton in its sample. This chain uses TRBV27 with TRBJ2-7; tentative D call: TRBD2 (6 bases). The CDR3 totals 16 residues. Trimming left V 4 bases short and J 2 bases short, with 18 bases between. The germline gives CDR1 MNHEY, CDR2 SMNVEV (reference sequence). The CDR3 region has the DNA TGTGCCAGCAGTTCGACCTTGTTGGGAGGACCCTACGAGCAGTACTTC. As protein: CASSSTLLGGPYEQYF.

Written as DNA, the CDR3 is TGTGCCAGCAGTTTCCGGGACAGAACCTACGAGCAGTACTTC. Encoded protein: CASSFRDRTYEQYF. The chain recombines TRBV6-6 with TRBJ2-7, with 7 bases that match TRBD1. The CDR3 contains 14 residues. J was trimmed by 2 bases and V by 4 bases; bases with no gene match: 5. Germline-derived CDR1 and CDR2 are MNHNY and SVGAGI (reference sequence).

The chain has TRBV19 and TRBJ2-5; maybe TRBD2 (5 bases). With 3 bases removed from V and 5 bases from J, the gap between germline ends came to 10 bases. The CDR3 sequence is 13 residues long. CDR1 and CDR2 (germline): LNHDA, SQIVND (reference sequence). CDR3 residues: CASSMRVAETQYF. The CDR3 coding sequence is TGTGCCAGTAGTATGAGGGTAGCGGAGACCCAGTACTTC. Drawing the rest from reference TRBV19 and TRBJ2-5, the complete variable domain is DGGITQSPKYLFRKEGQNVTLSCEQNLNHDAMYWYRQDPGQGLRLIYYSQIVNDFQKGDIAEGYSVSREKKESFPLTVTSAQKNPTAFYLCASSMRVAETQYFGPGTRLLVL.